Reported below is one T cell receptor beta chain. Its antigen is still unknown. The data are from a study of CD8+CD57+ T cells in acquired aplastic anemia. The overall study: When averaged, DNA from sorted CD4+ and CD8+ cells came to around 3.4 ug. The average read count for CD4+ cells in healthy donors was 10 million to 12 million.

Researchers used genomic DNA as the template to profile TCR beta VDJ and CDR3. One entry per CDR3 protein results from TCRdb running MiXCR on the reads. This sample has more than 150,000 distinct CDR3 sequences; 45% to 50% occur once, and the top ten carry under 3.5%. Overall study findings and caveats: No significant difference in CD8+ Simpson's diversity was found between patients and controls.

Germline V gene lookup returns CDR1 LNHDA and CDR2 SQIVND (reference sequence). V was shortened by 6 bases and J by 6 bases, with 13 bases between the two germline ends. The CDR3 is made up of 13 amino acids. The sample taken for sequencing was sorted CD4+, CD8+, or CD8+CD57+ T cells (not recorded which) from PBMCs. The receptor comes from a human donor in good health. The gene calls are TRBV19 and TRBJ2-3; D possibly corresponds to TRBD1 (7 bases). In nucleotides, the CDR3 is TGTGCCAGTAGCTCCAGGGGGGAGGATACGCAGTATTTT. Translated: CASSSRGEDTQYF.